This T cell receptor beta chain was observed in a study of early T cells in non-severe SARS-CoV-2 infection. This clonotype has at least ten counts. The antigen is unknown. Individual cDNA molecules were tagged with unique molecular identifiers, the study reported. From the 5' RACE reads, TCRdb called clonotypes with MiXCR, one entry per CDR3 protein. Here the sample spans 55,000 to 75,000 distinct CDR3 sequences, roughly an eighth being singletons. The CDR3 runs to 17 residues. The germline gives CDR1 MNHEY, CDR2 SVGEGT. Trimming removed 5 bases from V and 0 bases from J, with 17 bases in between. Study findings and constraints: Matching results from VDJdb favored anti-spike CD8 responses, leaving private and CD4 specificities undetected.

The source is an adult who was a healthcare worker with PCR-confirmed SARS-CoV-2 infection or an uninfected control (not recorded which). What was sequenced was whole blood. The rearrangement uses TRBV6-2 or TRBV6-3 and TRBJ1-5; tentative D call: TRBD1 (6 bases). This chain's CDR3 is CASSLDRRPNSNQPQHF. As DNA, the CDR3 is TGTGCCAGCAGTCTGGACAGACGGCCTAATAGCAATCAGCCCCAGCATTTT.